This TCR beta chain was captured by sequencing in a study of HIV-infected children after antiretroviral therapy interruption. Study-wide context: Four children interrupted treatment; four stayed on continuous treatment. Interruption-arm sampling covered weeks 0, 12, interruption end (24 or 48), and about 3 years post-study. Study-level findings and limits: Naive CD4+ sequences overlapped less between time points once interruption began.

Stated treatment: PENTA 11 planned treatment interruption arm or continuous ART arm. At least 24 weeks of at least three-drug ART, in children 2 to 15 years. This CDR3 contains 17 residues. V was pared by 4 bases and J by 0 bases, with 16 bases between. This clonotype has a count of ten or more. Its antigen is still unknown. RNA-based 3' RACE libraries used unique molecular identifiers. TCRdb re-called the 3' RACE reads with MiXCR, one entry per CDR3 protein. The profile shows roughly 16,000 distinct CDR3 sequences, 3% to 3.5% of them singletons. The receptor comes from a child aged 2 to 17 with HIV. The chain recombines TRBV12-3 or TRBV12-4 with TRBJ2-1; no firm D call. This specimen was CD45RA+ CD4+ T cells from PBMCs, taken from a donor given antiretroviral therapy, either interrupted or continuous. Stated subset: naive CD4+ CD45RA+ CD45RO- T cells. The CDR3, as DNA: TGTGCCAGCAGTTCCTTCAGTTGGGGTAGCTCCTACAATGAGCAGTTCTTC. This gives the protein CASSSFSWGSSYNEQFF.